This T cell receptor beta chain was obtained from a study of early T cells in non-severe SARS-CoV-2 infection. The length of the CDR3 is 13 residues. Per germline, CDR1 MNHEY and CDR2 SVGAGI. V gave up 2 bases and J gave up 6 bases, with 7 bases separating them. Each CDR3 protein is one row after TCRdb ran MiXCR on the 5' RACE reads. Of around 60,000 distinct CDR3 sequences listed, roughly an eighth were seen once; the top ten hold more than 7.5%. Study results and limitations: The study's VDJdb matching favored anti-spike CD8 responses and missed private and CD4 specificities.

Turning to this clonotype: The antigen remains undetermined.

Sequences were obtained from whole blood. The chain recombines TRBV6-5 with TRBJ2-2; perhaps D is TRBD1 or TRBD2 (5 bases each). The TCR comes from an adult who was a healthcare worker with PCR-confirmed SARS-CoV-2 infection or an uninfected control (not recorded which). As DNA, the CDR3 is TGTGCCAGCAGTTACCGAGGGGCCGGGGAGCTGTTTTTT. Its protein is CASSYRGAGELFF.